This T cell receptor (beta chain) emerged from a study of CD8 T cells in Susac syndrome. RNA in amounts of about 0.5 to 1 ug was reverse transcribed with random hexamers. An immunoSEQ multiplex PCR amplified TCR beta CDR3 over 54 Vbeta and 13 Jbeta. A single record per CDR3 protein comes from TCRdb applying MiXCR to the immunoSEQ multiplex PCR reads. The sample has around 270,000 distinct CDR3 sequences; around 85% are singletons. Relapsing-remitting disease, either stable or active, was present in the treatment-naive patients who were the multiple sclerosis controls. Bulk CD8+ and CD4+ cells came from magnetic negative isolation; CD8+ TEMRA by FACS. Sequenced sample: CD8+ T cells from PBMCs. This TCR was recovered from a human donor with multiple sclerosis.

The CDR3 sequence is CASSESATTGNTIYF. The CDR3, as DNA: TGTGCCAGCAGTGAATCAGCCACAACCGGAAACACCATATATTTT. The chain links TRBV2 to TRBJ1-3, with unresolved D. Germline V lookup: CDR1 SNHLY, CDR2 FYNNEI. The CDR3 extends over 15 amino acids. Trimming shortened V by 2 bases and J by 4 bases, and 12 bases separated the two germline ends.